This TCR beta chain was identified during a study of molecular identifiers for immune sequencing clone quantification listed by TCRdb under 2018. Broadly, across the study: In a replicate experiment, RNA from around 20,000 or 100,000 naive CD8 T cells was split into five aliquots, four of which were sequenced. This methods study benchmarked molecular-identifier clustering-based TCR repertoire sequencing (MIDCIRS) and TCR RNA copy counting, using CD8 T cells to do so.

The receptor library was made with PCR. For sequencing, a NextSeq 500 was employed. Bulk TCR libraries were prepared as previously described, using TCR primers listed in Table S5. Purification of total RNA was performed with the Qiagen AllPrep DNA/RNA kit. Before any analysis, reads coming from multiple sequencing runs of the same library were combined into one pool. The authors processed their data as follows. Reads were retained only if an exact TCR constant sequence was present, and the retained reads were trimmed to 150 nt and grouped according to their 12-nt molecular barcodes. Within each barcode group, reads were sub-clustered at a 15% Levenshtein threshold, and quality-weighted consensus sequences were built per RNA molecule. Non-functional sequences were discarded, and so were lower-count sequences lying one edit away from another sequence. Based on fitting two negative binomial distributions, any barcode sub-cluster with under 20% of the maximum read count was discarded. TCRdb passed the public sequencing reads through fastp at Q25 and MiXCR, retaining productive beta sequences. Records with the same CDR3 protein are collapsed into one entry carrying the most frequent genes and DNA. The V and J calls and clone size come from TCRdb's table, not from the authors' own analysis. For this sample there are about 320,000 distinct CDR3 sequences; roughly a quarter appear just once. The ten largest clones capture 0.74% of the sample.

About this clonotype: There is no known antigen for this receptor. Base qualities are not provided; no much larger clone lies one nucleotide away.

The germline V gene (reference sequence) sets CDR1 to LGHDT and CDR2 to YNNKEL. Including the terminal cysteine and phenylalanine, the CDR3 comprises 15 residues. The entry retains the CDR3 DNA only, 45 bases that are in frame from base 1. The germline ends are 10 bases apart after V is trimmed by 1 base and J by 3 bases. Naive CD8 T cell libraries were made from roughly 20,000 to 1,000,000 sorted cells using 10%, 30% or 50% of purified RNA. Naive CD8 T cells, defined as CD8+CD4-CCR7+CD45RA+, were FACS-sorted into RLT Plus buffer on a BD FACSAria II. Detection sensitivity was tested by spiking Jurkat RNA equal to about 10 TCR copies' worth into samples containing 20,000-1,000,000 naive CD8 T cells. CD8 T cells were enriched with RosetteSep CD8+ T Cell Enrichment Cocktail and Ficoll-Paque, followed by ACK red cell lysis. General findings and caveats noted by the study authors: Spiked-in Jurkat TCR RNA equal to a single cell's worth was reported to be detectable even within one million naive CD8 T cells. In CMV-specific effector cells, clones with more than 20 RNA copies accounted for over 98% of molecules, whereas in naive cells such clones accounted for under 1%. Spiked-in Jurkat TCR RNA (approximately 9 copies' worth), which is not part of the donor repertoire, was contained in the naive libraries. When barcode sub-clustering was not used, chimeric consensus sequences inflated TCR diversity, with chimeras reaching as high as 47%. Identical TCR molecules sharing a barcode could cause highly expanded clone sizes to be underestimated. Modeling estimated around 3.2 recovered TCR RNA copies per cell, compared with 8.5 to 10 by digital PCR, which implies 30% to 35% capture efficiency.

The receptor chain draws on TRBV3-1 and TRBJ2-4; the best D guess is TRBD1, with 6 bases matching. Sample: naive CD8+ T cells from blood, with Jurkat cell RNA spiked in. The cell subset or site label on this specimen signifies: FACS-sorted CD8+CD4-CCR7+CD45RA+ naive T cells. The sequence came from a human donor in good health. Some libraries in this study had Jurkat cell RNA spiked in. Here the CDR3 is given as CASSQGSDSKNIQYF. The bases read TGTGCCAGCAGCCAAGGTTCGGACAGCAAAAACATTCAGTACTTC. With the portions outside the CDR3 filled from the reference TRBV3-1 and TRBJ2-4 genes, the complete variable region becomes DTAVSQTPKYLVTQMGNDKSIKCEQNLGHDTMYWYKQDSKKFLKIMFSYNNKELIINETVPNRFSPKSPDKAHLNLHINSLELGDSAVYFCASSQGSDSKNIQYFGAGTRLSVL.